The 18 T cell receptor beta chains presented below share a single source sample, sequenced in a study of T cells after yellow fever vaccination (dated by TCRdb to about 2019). Preparation of the library involved 5' RACE. Sequenced on an Illumina HiSeq 2500. TCRdb reprocessing: public reads trimmed at Q25 with fastp, clones called with MiXCR, in-frame beta chains kept. Each record represents a unique CDR3 protein, reported with the most common genes and DNA among its rows. The sample yields approximately 150,000 distinct CDR3 sequences; 7.7% were counted once. Of the sample, about 0.73% is held by the ten largest clones. The meaning of the sample's treatment or condition label: live attenuated yellow fever vaccine strain. Material: CD4+ T cells sorted from PBMCs, obtained 5 days after the yellow fever booster vaccination. The receptors shown here come from a man under 40 who received the YFV17D yellow fever vaccine.

This clonotype was recorded at least ten times. V usage is TRBV5-1 and J usage is TRBJ2-3, with 12 nucleotides matching TRBD2. V was clipped by 0 bases and J by 3 bases; unmatched bases: 5. Germline CDR1 is SGHRS and CDR2 is YFSETQ. The CDR3 runs to 17 residues. The CDR3: CASSLAGGLAGTDTQYF. CDR3 DNA sequence: TGCGCCAGCAGCTTGGCCGGAGGACTAGCGGGAACAGATACGCAGTATTTT.

This chain connects TRBV5-4 to TRBJ2-3, with a possible D match to TRBD2 (6 bases). The V and J ends lost 1 base and 5 bases respectively, with 14 bases between them. The CDR3 is made up of 15 amino acids. Germline V gene data show CDR1 as SGHNT and CDR2 as YYREEE (reference sequence). The CDR3 spells CASSLRREQGDTQYF. The CDR3 DNA reads as TGTGCCAGCAGCTTGCGGCGGGAACAAGGAGATACGCAGTATTTT. The entire variable domain, with the rest obtained from reference TRBV5-4 and TRBJ2-3, is as follows: ETGVTQSPTHLIKTRGQQVTLRCSSQSGHNTVSWYQQALGQGPQFIFQYYREEENGRGNFPPRFSGLQFPNYSSELNVNALELDDSALYLCASSLRREQGDTQYFGPGTRLTVL.

This clonotype came up a few times. V usage is TRBV5-1 and J usage is TRBJ2-1; TRBD1 matches at 10 bases. V dropped 0 bases and J dropped 10; count of bases not matched to a gene: 4. The length of the CDR3 is 14 residues. The germline V gene encodes CDR1 SGHRS and CDR2 YFSETQ. The CDR3 is CASSLVAGQGEQFF. CDR3 nucleotide sequence: TGCGCCAGCAGCTTGGTTGCGGGACAGGGGGAGCAGTTCTTC.

This clonotype was seen many times. The CDR3 sequence is CASSLTGGSSYNEQFF. Written as DNA, the CDR3 is TGTGCCAGCAGCTTAACAGGCGGGAGCTCCTACAATGAGCAGTTCTTC. The chain carries TRBV7-3 and TRBJ2-1, with TRBD2 matching over 7 bases. The V gene end was trimmed by 0 bases and the J gene end by 0 bases; junction bases not matched to a gene: 2. Germline-derived CDR1 and CDR2 are SGHTA and FQGTGA. The CDR3 spans 16 residues.

This clonotype was counted ten times or more. This rearrangement joins TRBV29-1 to TRBJ2-7; D is possibly TRBD1 (7 bases). Per the germline V gene, CDR1 is SQVTM and CDR2 is ANQGSEA. V gave up 6 bases and J gave up 3 bases, with 15 bases separating them. The CDR3 has 13 residues. In DNA form, the CDR3 reads TGCAGCGTCGCTAGACAGGGAGGCTACGAGCAGTACTTC. Translated: CSVARQGGYEQYF.

This clonotype was seen repeatedly, ten times or more. CDR3 region: CASSRGLASYNEQFF. The CDR3 coding sequence is TGTGCCAGCAGTCGTGGACTAGCCTCCTACAATGAGCAGTTCTTC. The V gene is TRBV5-4, the J gene TRBJ2-1, with TRBD2 matching over 8 bases. Losses at the gene ends were 5 bases for V and 0 bases for J; bases not matched to a gene: 4. In germline, CDR1 is SGHNT, CDR2 YYREEE (reference sequence). CDR3 length: 15 residues.

This clonotype was detected only a few times. The V call is TRBV30, the J call TRBJ1-5, with 9 positions matching TRBD1. This CDR3 spans 15 amino acids. After removal of 3 bases from V and 5 bases from J, the junction contained 8 bases not matched to a gene. Germline V lookup: CDR1 GTSNPN, CDR2 SVGIG (reference sequence). For the CDR3, the DNA is TGTGCCTGGAGAGCGGGACAGGGAAGACATCAGCCCCAGCATTTT. This gives the protein CAWRAGQGRHQPQHF. Full variable domain (remainder filled in from reference TRBV30 and TRBJ1-5): SQTIHQWPATLVQPVGSPLSLECTVEGTSNPNLYWYRQAAGRGLQLLFYSVGIGQISSEVPQNLSASRPQDRQFILSSKKLLLSDSGFYLCAWRAGQGRHQPQHFGDGTRLSIL.

Comments on this clonotype: A junction end diverges from the germline sequence, so it may reflect a read error. The chain employs TRBV12-3 or TRBV12-4 and TRBJ2-6; D perhaps matches TRBD1 (5 bases). The CDR3 is 18 amino acids. The CDR3 spells CACSWWGGTISGANVLTF. CDR3 DNA sequence: TGTGCCTGCAGTTGGTGGGGCGGAACCATCTCTGGGGCCAACGTCCTGACTTTC.

This clonotype was detected ten times or more. The chain recombines TRBV5-1 with TRBJ2-1; 9 bases map to TRBD2. This CDR3 spans 15 amino acids. V shed 4 bases and J 4 bases; nucleotides not matched to a gene: 6. Germline CDR1 SGHRS, CDR2 YFSETQ. CDR3 region: CASSLSGSTYNEQFF. The DNA for the CDR3 is TGCGCCAGCAGCCTTAGCGGGAGCACTTACAATGAGCAGTTCTTC.

V gene TRBV7-8 combines with J gene TRBJ1-5, with no clear D. Germline values: CDR1 SGHVS, CDR2 FQNEAQ. V was trimmed by 5 bases and J by 3 bases, leaving 11 bases between them. The CDR3 contains 14 residues. In DNA form, the CDR3 reads TGTGCCAGCAGCGAAGGGAGCATCAATCAGCCCCAGCATTTT. This translates into CASSEGSINQPQHF.

This clonotype was recorded at least ten times. The genes are TRBV5-4 and TRBJ2-2; 12 bases fit TRBD2. CDR1 and CDR2 from the germline V gene are SGHNT and YYREEE (reference sequence). Trimming at V came to 0 bases and at J to 1 base, leaving 16 bases not matched to a gene. The CDR3 totals 22 residues. CDR3 DNA sequence: TGTGCCAGCAGCTTGGGAGACAGGGGGCGAAGACTAGCGGGAGTGAACACCGGGGAGCTGTTTTTT. This gives the protein CASSLGDRGRRLAGVNTGELFF. Supplemented by reference TRBV5-4 and TRBJ2-2, the full variable domain reads ETGVTQSPTHLIKTRGQQVTLRCSSQSGHNTVSWYQQALGQGPQFIFQYYREEENGRGNFPPRFSGLQFPNYSSELNVNALELDDSALYLCASSLGDRGRRLAGVNTGELFFGEGSRLTVL.

In this sample, this clonotype turned up many times. CDR3 in amino acids: CASSLTRAGNTIYF. The CDR3 DNA reads as TGTGCCAGCAGCCTTACGAGGGCTGGAAACACCATATATTTT. The chain combines TRBV7-2 with TRBJ1-3, with D unclear. The V gene's germline CDR1 is SGHTA and CDR2 FQGNSA. CDR3 size: 14 residues. Trimming shortened V by 5 bases and J by 2 bases, and 10 bases separated the two germline ends.

There are many counts of this clonotype. The V and J genes are TRBV15 and TRBJ2-1; the match to TRBD1 covers 10 bases. CDR1 is LNHNV, CDR2 YYDKDF, per germline (reference sequence). V shed 5 bases, J shed 5 bases, and the junction held 12 bases outside the gene matches. The CDR3 is 17 residues long. This CDR3 is CATSPRKDRGLNNEQFF. DNA of the CDR3: TGTGCCACCAGCCCGCGAAAAGACAGGGGGCTAAACAATGAGCAGTTCTTC. The whole variable domain, remainder taken from reference TRBV15 and TRBJ2-1, is DAMVIQNPRYQVTQFGKPVTLSCSQTLNHNVMYWYQQKSSQAPKLLFHYYDKDFNNEADTPDNFQSRRPNTSFCFLDIRSPGLGDTAMYLCATSPRKDRGLNNEQFFGPGTRLTVL.

This clonotype was observed at least ten times. This chain links TRBV18 with TRBJ1-4, with 7 bases that match TRBD1. Germline V gene data show CDR1 as KGHSH and CDR2 as LQKENI. This CDR3 is built from 13 residues. After removal of 8 bases from V and 5 bases from J, the junction contained 5 bases not matched to a gene. CDR3 coding DNA: TGTGCCAGCCGGGGACAGATGAATGAAAAACTGTTTTTT. This encodes CASRGQMNEKLFF.

The CDR3 region has the DNA TGTGCCAGCAGCTTAGCGAGTGGACAGTCTAATCAGCCCCAGCATTTT. It is translated as CASSLASGQSNQPQHF. The J gene is TRBJ1-5, the V gene TRBV7-2; the D gene is possibly TRBD1 (6 bases). With 0 bases removed from V and 4 bases from J, the gap between germline ends came to 13 bases. Germline V gives CDR1 SGHTA, CDR2 FQGNSA. The CDR3 sequence is 16 residues long.

For this clonotype: With a much larger clone just one base away, this may be a read error. Here the CDR3 reads CASNLGQAEAETQYF. CDR3 sequence (DNA): TGTGCCAGCAACCTCGGACAGGCGGAGGCAGAGACCCAGTACTTC. The genes are TRBV4-2 and TRBJ2-5; TRBD1 aligns across 7 bases. The germline V gene has CDR1 LGHNA and CDR2 YNFKEQ. The CDR3 length is 15 residues. V gave up 7 bases and J gave up 4 bases; unmatched junction bases: 12.

This clonotype was recorded many times. The chain links TRBV27 to TRBJ1-2, with D tentatively TRBD1 (5 bases). The germline V gene encodes CDR1 MNHEY and CDR2 SMNVEV (reference sequence). V was cut by 2 bases and J by 4 bases, with 8 bases left in between. The CDR3 contains 13 residues. CDR3 sequence reads: CASSLTGSYGYTF. CDR3 nucleotides: TGTGCCAGCAGTTTAACAGGAAGCTATGGCTACACCTTC.

The table lists this clonotype with many counts. The gene calls are TRBV5-6 and TRBJ2-3, with D possibly TRBD2 on 6 matching bases. This CDR3 has 14 amino acids. Trimming left V 5 bases short and J 6 bases short, with 16 bases between. Looked up from germline, CDR1 is SGHDT and CDR2 is YYEEEE. In nucleotides, the CDR3 is TGTGCCAGCAGGTTTCGGACCAGCGGGGATACGCAGTATTTT. Protein: CASRFRTSGDTQYF.